This T cell receptor beta chain was identified in a study of Ad26.COV2.S vaccination and SARS-CoV-2 variants. Study at large: Donor got 5x10^10 or 1x10^11 viral particles of Ad26.COV2.S. Notes on the study in general: The breadth of spike-specific CD8+ and CD4+ T cell responses after vaccination was reportedly substantial. Analyses of TCR breadth and depth may have underestimated total T cell responses.

The CDR3 is made up of 15 amino acids. In germline, CDR1 is SGHDT, CDR2 YYEEEE. V lost 0 bases to trimming and J lost 4 bases, with 14 bases between them. The assay was immunoSEQ multiplex PCR, and TCRdb's table has in-frame clones only and misses some. Among about 400,000 clones listed, 85% to 90% were seen once. Treatment reported: about 20 received Ad26.COV2.S at low or high dose, single or two shots; about five received placebo; per-sample allocation not given. Repertoires come from day 63 after the first vaccine or placebo injection. Aged 18-55 years, donor was enrolled in Boston around 2020. A word on this clone: Its antigen is as yet unknown.

The receptor was isolated from a person between 18 and 60 years old who received the Ad26.COV2.S COVID-19 vaccine or a placebo. This specimen was peripheral blood, taken in a trial of Ad26.COV2.S vaccine versus placebo. J is TRBJ2-7 and V is TRBV5-6, with TRBD2 as a possible D gene (7 bases). The CDR3 reads CASSLDQRGHYEQYF. In DNA form, the CDR3 reads TGTGCCAGCAGCTTGGACCAGCGGGGACATTACGAGCAGTACTTC.